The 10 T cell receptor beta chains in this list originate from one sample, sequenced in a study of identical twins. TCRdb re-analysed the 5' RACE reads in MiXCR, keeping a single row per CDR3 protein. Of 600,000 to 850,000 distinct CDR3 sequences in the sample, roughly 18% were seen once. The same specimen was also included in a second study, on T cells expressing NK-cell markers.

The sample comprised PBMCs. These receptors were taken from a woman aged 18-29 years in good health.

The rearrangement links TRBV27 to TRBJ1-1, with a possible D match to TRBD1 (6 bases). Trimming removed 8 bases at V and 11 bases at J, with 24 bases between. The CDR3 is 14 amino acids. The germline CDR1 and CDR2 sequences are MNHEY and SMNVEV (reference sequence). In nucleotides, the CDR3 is TGTGCCAGCCACAGGCATGGGAACCAGGGGTGGGCTTTCTTT. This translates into CASHRHGNQGWAFF.

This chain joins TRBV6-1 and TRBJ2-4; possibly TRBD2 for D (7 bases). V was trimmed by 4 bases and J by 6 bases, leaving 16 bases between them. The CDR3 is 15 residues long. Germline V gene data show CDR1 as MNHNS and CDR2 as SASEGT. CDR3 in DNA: TGTGCCAGCAGTGCGGAGGGGGGGCTCGGAAACATTCAGTACTTC. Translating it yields CASSAEGGLGNIQYF.

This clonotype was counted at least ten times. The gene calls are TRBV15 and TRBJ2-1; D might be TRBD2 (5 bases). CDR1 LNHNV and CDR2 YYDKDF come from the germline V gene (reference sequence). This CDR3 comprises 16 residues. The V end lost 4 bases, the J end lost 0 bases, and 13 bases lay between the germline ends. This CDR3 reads CATSKGGSSSYNEQFF. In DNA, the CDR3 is TGTGCCACCAGCAAGGGCGGGTCGAGCTCCTACAATGAGCAGTTCTTC.

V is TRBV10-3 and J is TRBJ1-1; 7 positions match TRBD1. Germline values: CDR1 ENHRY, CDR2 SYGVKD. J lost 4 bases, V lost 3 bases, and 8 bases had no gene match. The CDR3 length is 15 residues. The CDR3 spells CAISDRQGGSTEAFF. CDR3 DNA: TGTGCCATCAGTGACCGCCAGGGGGGATCCACTGAAGCTTTCTTT.

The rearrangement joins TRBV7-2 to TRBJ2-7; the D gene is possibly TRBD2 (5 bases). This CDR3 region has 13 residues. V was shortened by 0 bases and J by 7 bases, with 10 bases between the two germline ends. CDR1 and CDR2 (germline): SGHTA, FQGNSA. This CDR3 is CASSLAGVKEQYF. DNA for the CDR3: TGTGCCAGCAGCTTAGCGGGAGTGAAAGAGCAGTACTTC.

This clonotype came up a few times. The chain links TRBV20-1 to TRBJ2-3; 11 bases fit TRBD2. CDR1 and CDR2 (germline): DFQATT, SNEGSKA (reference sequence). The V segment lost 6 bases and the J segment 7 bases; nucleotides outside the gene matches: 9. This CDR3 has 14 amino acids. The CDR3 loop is CSAPTSGKSYTQYF. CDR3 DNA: TGCAGTGCCCCGACTAGCGGGAAAAGCTATACGCAGTATTTT.

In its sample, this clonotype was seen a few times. The CDR3 spells CASSQAAGTRETQYF. The CDR3 region has the DNA TGTGCCAGCAGCCAAGCTGCGGGGACACGAGAGACCCAGTACTTC. The V call is TRBV3-1, the J call TRBJ2-5, with D possibly called TRBD1 or TRBD2 (6 bases each). CDR3 length equals 15 residues. Trimming left V 1 base short and J 4 bases short, with 13 bases between. Germline V CDR1 and CDR2: LGHDT, YNNKEL (reference sequence).

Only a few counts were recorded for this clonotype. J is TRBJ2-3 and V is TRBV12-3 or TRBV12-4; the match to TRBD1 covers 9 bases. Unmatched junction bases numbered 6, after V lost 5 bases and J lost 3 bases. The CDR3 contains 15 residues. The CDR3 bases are TGTGCCAGCAGTAAGGGACAGGGAGCGACAGATACGCAGTATTTT. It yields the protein CASSKGQGATDTQYF.

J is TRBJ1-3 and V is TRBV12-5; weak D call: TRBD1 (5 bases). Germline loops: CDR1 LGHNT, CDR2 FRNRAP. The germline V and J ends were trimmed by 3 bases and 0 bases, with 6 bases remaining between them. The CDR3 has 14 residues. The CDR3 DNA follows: TGTGCTAGTGGTTTAGGGGCCTCTGGAAACACCATATATTTT. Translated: CASGLGASGNTIYF.

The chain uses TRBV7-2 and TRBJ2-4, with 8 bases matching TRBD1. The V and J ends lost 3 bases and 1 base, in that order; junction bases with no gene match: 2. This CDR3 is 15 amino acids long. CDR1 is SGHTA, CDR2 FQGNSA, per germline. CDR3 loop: CASSFTGGAKNIQYF. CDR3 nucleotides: TGTGCCAGCAGCTTCACAGGGGGGGCCAAAAACATTCAGTACTTC.